This T cell receptor (beta chain) was profiled in a study of spatial heterogeneity in lung cancer (dated by TCRdb to between 2018 and 2020). The study in broad terms: Donors were about 70 patients with early-stage, untreated non-small cell lung cancer from the lung TRACERx cohort. Follow-up PBMC samples were sequenced whenever available, with a median time to follow-up of approximately 2 years after resection. Both alpha and beta chains were TCR-sequenced in 200 to 250 tumor regions, under 85 matched nontumor lung samples and roughly 50 PBMC samples obtained at surgery. In the raw uncorrected reads, each unique combination of TCR and UMI appeared on average more than ten times. In non-small cell lung cancer, the study quantitatively compared TCR alpha and beta repertoires across several tumor regions, matched nontumor lung, and blood. Beta-chain transcripts were consistently detected in greater numbers than alpha-chain transcripts, which likely reflects a higher abundance of beta-chain transcripts. Nonsynonymous mutation counts, determined by whole-exome sequencing of tumor tissue, were related to TCR repertoire features. The investigation overall reported the following: Only 14 patients were included in comparisons of baseline and follow-up blood repertoires. Confirming at a functional level the hypothesis that regional TCRs recognize regional mutations was considered to require additional single-cell paired TCR alpha and beta sequencing. Ubiquitous expanded tumor TCRs showed up in blood more often at tumor resection than at routine follow-up.

This clonotype was observed at least ten times. There is no known antigen for this receptor. Per-base qualities were not stored, and no clone one base away is much larger. The sample's time point label, decoded: blood at routine non-recurrence follow-up after resection. For TCR sequencing, whole RNA was extracted from tumor and nontumor lung tissue, or from cryopreserved PBMC samples, and no cell sorting was done. Only patients with enough RNA available from two or more tumor regions were chosen for TCR sequencing. The receptor library was made with 5' RACE. Data came from a NextSeq 500. The TCR library protocol attached a unique molecular identifier to each TCR cDNA molecule to allow correction of PCR and sequencing errors. In the paper's pipeline: Decombinator tools were used for TCR identification, UMI-based error correction and CDR3 extraction. TCRs above a frequency of 2 per 1,000, corresponding to the top 1% of the tumor frequency distribution, were defined as expanded. Each repertoire was subsampled 100 times to 5,000 TCRs, after which Renyi diversity was computed with the R vegan package. CDR3 similarity networks were built from amino acid triplet string-kernel similarity, with CDR3s being connected when pairwise similarity was above 0.82. TCRdb applied fastp at Q25 and MiXCR to the public reads, then kept only in-frame beta chains. Every distinct CDR3 protein forms one entry, paired with its most common genes and DNA. The V and J calls reflect TCRdb's pipeline rather than the authors' work. The sample table holds roughly 70,000 distinct CDR3 sequences, of which 8% to 10% were seen once. Of the sample, 1.9% falls within the top ten clones.

Germline trimming amounts to 7 bases on V and 3 bases on J, with 7 as the count of junction bases outside the gene matches. The CDR3 goes from the cysteine to the phenylalanine over 14 residues. This entry keeps only the CDR3 DNA: 42 bases, framed from base 1. The germline V gene encodes CDR1 SGHRS and CDR2 YFSETQ. The chain is made from TRBV5-1 and TRBJ1-1, with 9 bases in between that match TRBD1. This sequence was found in a female donor with early-stage non-small cell lung cancer. Specimen: PBMCs, collected at follow-up. The encoded CDR3 is CASGLQGADTEAFF. DNA sequence: TGCGCCAGCGGGCTACAGGGGGCGGACACTGAAGCTTTCTTT.